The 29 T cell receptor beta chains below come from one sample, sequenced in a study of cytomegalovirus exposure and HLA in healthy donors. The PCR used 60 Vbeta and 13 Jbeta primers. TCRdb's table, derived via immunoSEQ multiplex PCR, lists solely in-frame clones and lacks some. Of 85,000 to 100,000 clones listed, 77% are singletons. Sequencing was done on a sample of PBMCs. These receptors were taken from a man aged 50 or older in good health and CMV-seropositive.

The CDR3 is CASSSGTPNSPLHF. CDR3 DNA sequence: TGTGCCAGCAGTTCCGGGACACCTAATTCACCCCTCCACTTT. This chain joins TRBV6-5 and TRBJ1-6; the D gene is possibly TRBD1 (6 bases). The CDR3 consists of 14 residues. Germline CDR1 MNHEY, CDR2 SVGAGI. The V and J ends lost 4 bases and 6 bases respectively, with 10 bases between them.

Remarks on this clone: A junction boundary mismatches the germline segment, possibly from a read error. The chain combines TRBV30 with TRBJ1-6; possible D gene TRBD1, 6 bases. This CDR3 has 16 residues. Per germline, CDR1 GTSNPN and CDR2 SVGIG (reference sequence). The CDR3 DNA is TGTGCCTGGAGACGCGGGGGGCCCTTCTATAATTCACCCCTCAACTTT. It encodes CAWRRGGPFYNSPLNF.

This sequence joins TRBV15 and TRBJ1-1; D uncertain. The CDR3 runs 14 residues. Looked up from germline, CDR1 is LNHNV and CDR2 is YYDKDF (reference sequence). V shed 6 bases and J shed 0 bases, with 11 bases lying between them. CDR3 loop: CATSTGILNTEAFF. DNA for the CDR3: TGTGCCACCAGTACGGGGATACTGAACACTGAAGCTTTCTTT.

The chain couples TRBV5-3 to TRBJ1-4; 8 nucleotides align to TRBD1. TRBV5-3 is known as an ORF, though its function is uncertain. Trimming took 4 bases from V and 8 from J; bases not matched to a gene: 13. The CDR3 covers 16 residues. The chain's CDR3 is CARSTRQGIIGEKLFF. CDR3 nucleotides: TGTGCCAGAAGCACTCGACAGGGGATAATCGGGGAAAAACTGTTTTTT.

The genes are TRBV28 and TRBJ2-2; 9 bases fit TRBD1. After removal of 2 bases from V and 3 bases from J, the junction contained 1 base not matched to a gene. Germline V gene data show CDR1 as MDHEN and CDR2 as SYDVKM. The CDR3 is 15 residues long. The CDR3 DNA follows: TGTGCCAGCAGTTTAGGGGACAGGGACACCGGGGAGCTGTTTTTT. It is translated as CASSLGDRDTGELFF.

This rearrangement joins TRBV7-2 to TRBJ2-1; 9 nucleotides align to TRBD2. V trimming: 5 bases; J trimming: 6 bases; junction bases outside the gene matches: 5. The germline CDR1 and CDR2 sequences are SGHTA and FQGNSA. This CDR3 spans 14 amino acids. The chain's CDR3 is CASSLGLALNEQFF. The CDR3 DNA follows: TGTGCCAGCAGCCTGGGACTAGCTCTCAATGAGCAGTTCTTC. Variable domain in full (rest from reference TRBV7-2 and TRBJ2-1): GAGVSQSPSNKVTEKGKDVELRCDPISGHTALYWYRQSLGQGLEFLIYFQGNSAPDKSGLPSDRFSAERTGGSVSTLTIQRTQQEDSAVYLCASSLGLALNEQFFGPGTRLTVL.

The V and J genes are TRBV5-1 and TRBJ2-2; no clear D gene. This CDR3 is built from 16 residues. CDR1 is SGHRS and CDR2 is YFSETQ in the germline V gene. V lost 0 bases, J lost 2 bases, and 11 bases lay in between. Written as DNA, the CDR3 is TGCGCCAGCAGCTTGGCCGGTGAGGTAAACACCGGGGAGCTGTTTTTT. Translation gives CASSLAGEVNTGELFF.

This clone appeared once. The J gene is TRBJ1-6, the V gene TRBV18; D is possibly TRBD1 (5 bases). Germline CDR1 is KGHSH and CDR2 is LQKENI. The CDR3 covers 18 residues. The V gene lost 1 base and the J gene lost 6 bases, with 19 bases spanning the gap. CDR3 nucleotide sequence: TGTGCCAGCTCACCACAAATGGTCGCAGGGATGGGTAATTCACCCCTCCACTTT. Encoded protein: CASSPQMVAGMGNSPLHF.

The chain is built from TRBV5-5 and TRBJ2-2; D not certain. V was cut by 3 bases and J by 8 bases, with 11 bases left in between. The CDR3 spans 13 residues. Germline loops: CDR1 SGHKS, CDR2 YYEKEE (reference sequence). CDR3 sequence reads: CASSSVASGELFF. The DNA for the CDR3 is TGTGCCAGCAGCTCAGTAGCTAGTGGGGAGCTGTTTTTT.

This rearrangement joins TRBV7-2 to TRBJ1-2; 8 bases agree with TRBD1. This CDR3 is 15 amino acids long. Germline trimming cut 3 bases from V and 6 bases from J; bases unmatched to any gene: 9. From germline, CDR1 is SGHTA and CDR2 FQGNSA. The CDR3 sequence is CASSLITGGRNGYTF. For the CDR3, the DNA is TGTGCCAGCAGCTTGATAACAGGGGGGCGCAATGGCTACACCTTC.

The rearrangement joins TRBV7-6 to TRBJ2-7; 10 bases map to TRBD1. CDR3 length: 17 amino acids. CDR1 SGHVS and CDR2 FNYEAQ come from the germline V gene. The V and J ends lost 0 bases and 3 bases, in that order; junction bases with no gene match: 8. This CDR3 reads CASSLAYGTGVFYEQYF. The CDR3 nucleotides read TGTGCCAGCAGCTTAGCGTATGGGACAGGGGTCTTCTACGAGCAGTACTTC.

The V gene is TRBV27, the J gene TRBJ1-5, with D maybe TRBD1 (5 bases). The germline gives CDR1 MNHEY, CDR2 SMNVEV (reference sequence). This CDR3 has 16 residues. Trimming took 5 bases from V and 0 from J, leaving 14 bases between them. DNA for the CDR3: TGTGCCAGCAGTCCCAAGGGAGGGGATAGCAATCAGCCCCAGCATTTT. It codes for CASSPKGGDSNQPQHF.

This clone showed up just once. CDR3 amino acids: CASSPPETEAFF. DNA for the CDR3: TGTGCCAGCAGCCCCCCGGAGACTGAAGCTTTCTTT. V and J are TRBV28 and TRBJ1-1; no firm D call. Trimming removed 6 bases from V and 5 bases from J, with 10 bases in between. Germline values: CDR1 MDHEN, CDR2 SYDVKM. There are 12 residues in the CDR3.

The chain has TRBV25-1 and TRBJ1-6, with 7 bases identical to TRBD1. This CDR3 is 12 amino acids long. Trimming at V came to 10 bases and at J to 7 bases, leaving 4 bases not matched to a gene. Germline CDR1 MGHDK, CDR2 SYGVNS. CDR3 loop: CATRDSNSPLHF. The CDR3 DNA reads TGTGCCACCAGGGACAGCAATTCACCCCTCCACTTT.

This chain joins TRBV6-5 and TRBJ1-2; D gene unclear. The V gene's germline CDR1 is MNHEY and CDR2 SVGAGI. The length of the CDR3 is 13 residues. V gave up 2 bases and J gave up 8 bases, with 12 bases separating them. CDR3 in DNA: TGTGCCAGCAGTTACGGCCGTCGGGTAGGCTACACCTTC. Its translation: CASSYGRRVGYTF.

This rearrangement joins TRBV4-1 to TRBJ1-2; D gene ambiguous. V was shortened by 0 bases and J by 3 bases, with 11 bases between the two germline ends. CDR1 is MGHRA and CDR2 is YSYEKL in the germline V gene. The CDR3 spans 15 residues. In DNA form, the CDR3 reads TGCGCCAGCAGCCAAGATAGCGGGGTGGACTATGGCTACACCTTC. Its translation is CASSQDSGVDYGYTF.

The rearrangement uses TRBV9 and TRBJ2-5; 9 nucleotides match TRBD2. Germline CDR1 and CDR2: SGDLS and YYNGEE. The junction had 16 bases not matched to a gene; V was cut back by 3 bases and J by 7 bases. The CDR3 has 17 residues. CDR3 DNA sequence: TGTGCCAGCAGCGGATACGGTTTGGCGGGAGGGGTAGGGACCCAGTACTTC. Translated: CASSGYGLAGGVGTQYF.

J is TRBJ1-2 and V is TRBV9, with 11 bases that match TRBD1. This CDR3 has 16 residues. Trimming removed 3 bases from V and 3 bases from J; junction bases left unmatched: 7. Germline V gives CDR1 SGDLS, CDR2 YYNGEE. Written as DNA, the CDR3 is TGTGCCAGCAGCGACCCCGGGACAGGGGGGGACTATGGCTACACCTTC. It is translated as CASSDPGTGGDYGYTF.

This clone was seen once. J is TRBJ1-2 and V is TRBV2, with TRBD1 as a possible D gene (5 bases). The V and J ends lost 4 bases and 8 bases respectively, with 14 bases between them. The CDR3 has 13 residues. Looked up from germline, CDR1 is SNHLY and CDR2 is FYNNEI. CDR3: CASSGDRIVGYTF. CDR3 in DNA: TGTGCCAGCAGTGGCGACAGAATAGTAGGCTACACCTTC.

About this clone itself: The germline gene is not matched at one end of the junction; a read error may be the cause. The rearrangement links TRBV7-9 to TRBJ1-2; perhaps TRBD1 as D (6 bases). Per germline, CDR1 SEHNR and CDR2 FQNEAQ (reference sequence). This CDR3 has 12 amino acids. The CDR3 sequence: CSSSSPGDGYTF. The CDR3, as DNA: TGTTCCAGCAGCTCCCCAGGGGATGGCTACACCTTC.

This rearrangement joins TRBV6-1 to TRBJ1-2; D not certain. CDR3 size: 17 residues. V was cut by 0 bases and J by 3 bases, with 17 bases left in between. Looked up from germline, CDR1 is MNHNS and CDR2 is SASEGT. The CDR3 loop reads CASSEALWISADYGYTF. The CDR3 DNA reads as TGTGCCAGCAGTGAAGCGCTGTGGATCTCGGCGGACTATGGCTACACCTTC.

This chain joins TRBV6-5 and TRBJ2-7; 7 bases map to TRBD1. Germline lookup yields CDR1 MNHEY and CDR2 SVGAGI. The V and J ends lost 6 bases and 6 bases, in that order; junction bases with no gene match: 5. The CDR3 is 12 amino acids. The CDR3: CASSQGQVEQYF. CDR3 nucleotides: TGTGCCAGCAGCCAAGGACAGGTCGAGCAGTACTTC.

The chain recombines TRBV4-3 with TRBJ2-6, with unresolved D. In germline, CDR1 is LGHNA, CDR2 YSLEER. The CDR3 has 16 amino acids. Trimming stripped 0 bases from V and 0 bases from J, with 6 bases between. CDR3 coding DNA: TGCGCCAGCAGCCAAGAGGCATCCTCTGGGGCCAACGTCCTGACTTTC. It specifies CASSQEASSGANVLTF.

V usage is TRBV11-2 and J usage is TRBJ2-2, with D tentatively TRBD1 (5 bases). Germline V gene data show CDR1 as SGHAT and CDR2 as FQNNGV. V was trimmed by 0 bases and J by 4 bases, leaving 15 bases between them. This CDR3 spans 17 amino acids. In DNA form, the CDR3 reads TGTGCCAGCAGCTTAGATCTGCCTACAGGCGGCACCGGGGAGCTGTTTTTT. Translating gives CASSLDLPTGGTGELFF.

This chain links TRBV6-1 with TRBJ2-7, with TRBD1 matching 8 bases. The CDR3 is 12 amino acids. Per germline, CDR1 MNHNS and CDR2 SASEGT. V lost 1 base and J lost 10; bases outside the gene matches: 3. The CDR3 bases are TGTGCCAGCAGTGAAGGGGACAGGAAACAGTACTTC. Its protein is CASSEGDRKQYF.

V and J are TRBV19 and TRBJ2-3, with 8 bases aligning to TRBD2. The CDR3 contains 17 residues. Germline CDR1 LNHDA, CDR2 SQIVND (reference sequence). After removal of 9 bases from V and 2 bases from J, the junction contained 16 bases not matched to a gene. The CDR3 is CARPRGGVLLLTDTQYF. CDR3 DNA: TGTGCCAGACCCCGGGGGGGGGTTCTATTACTCACAGATACGCAGTATTTT.

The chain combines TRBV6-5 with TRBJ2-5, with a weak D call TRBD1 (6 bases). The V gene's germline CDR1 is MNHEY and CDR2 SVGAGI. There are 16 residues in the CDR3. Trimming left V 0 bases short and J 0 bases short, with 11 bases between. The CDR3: CASSYSGTRYQETQYF. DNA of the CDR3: TGTGCCAGCAGTTACTCGGGGACACGGTACCAAGAGACCCAGTACTTC.

The CDR3 DNA reads TGTGCCAGCAGTTTGGGGGCCGCTAACTATGGCTACACCTTC. Translation: CASSLGAANYGYTF. The rearrangement links TRBV27 to TRBJ1-2, with TRBD1 as a possible D gene (6 bases). The CDR3 covers 14 residues. Per germline, CDR1 MNHEY and CDR2 SMNVEV (reference sequence). The V gene lost 3 bases and the J gene lost 0 bases, with 8 bases spanning the gap.

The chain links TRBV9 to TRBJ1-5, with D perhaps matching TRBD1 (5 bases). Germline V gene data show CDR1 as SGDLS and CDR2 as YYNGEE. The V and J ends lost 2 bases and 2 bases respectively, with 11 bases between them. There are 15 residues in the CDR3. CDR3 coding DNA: TGTGCCAGCAGCGTTCGGGGGGAGCGCAATCAGCCCCAGCATTTT. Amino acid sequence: CASSVRGERNQPQHF.